These 11 T cell receptor beta chains came from one sample sequenced in a study of radiotherapy plus CTLA-4 blockade in lung cancer. This table comes from immunoSEQ multiplex PCR, and its TCRdb copy is limited to in-frame clones, with some not included. This sample has tens of thousands of clones, with 60% to 85% found just once. Sequenced here: peripheral blood, sampled from a patient treated with radiotherapy plus ipilimumab. These receptors originate from a human donor with non-small cell lung cancer who had a partial response to radiotherapy plus ipilimumab. Some clones in this sample may be carry-over from other donors' samples.

This chain links TRBV11-2 with TRBJ2-7; possibly TRBD2 for D (6 bases). Trimming left V 5 bases short and J 5 bases short, with 16 bases between. The CDR3 covers 14 residues. CDR1 and CDR2 from the germline V gene are SGHAT and FQNNGV. The CDR3 is CASSRLGGRHEQYF. The CDR3 coding sequence is TGTGCCAGCAGCCGTTTGGGGGGTAGGCACGAGCAGTACTTC.

The genes are TRBV4-2 and TRBJ2-1; 9 bases line up with TRBD2. The CDR3 is made up of 16 amino acids. CDR1 and CDR2 (germline): LGHNA, YNFKEQ. With 0 bases clipped from V and 4 bases from J, the junction kept 4 bases outside the gene matches. This CDR3 is CASSQDRLAEYNEQFF. The CDR3 DNA sequence: TGTGCCAGCAGCCAAGATCGACTAGCGGAGTACAATGAGCAGTTCTTC.

The genes are TRBV21-1 and TRBJ2-2; the D call of TRBD2 is as the table states it, not checked on the DNA. TRBV21-1 is tagged as a pseudogene. The CDR3 sequence is 16 residues long. The CDR3 sequence is CAPNQRVPPPTGELFF. Here the CDR3 DNA reads TGTGCCCCCAATCAACGGGTACCCCCGCCGACCGGGGAGCTGTTTTTT.

The chain joins TRBV5-1 to TRBJ2-3; TRBD2 matches 11 bases. Germline V gene sequence: CDR1 SGHRS, CDR2 YFSETQ. The CDR3 totals 18 residues. Trimming removed 0 bases from V and 0 bases from J; junction bases left unmatched: 6. The CDR3 is CASSLASGGTTSTDTQYF. The CDR3 nucleotides are TGCGCCAGCAGCTTGGCTAGCGGGGGGACAACTAGCACAGATACGCAGTATTTT.

The chain recombines TRBV16 with TRBJ2-7; D might be TRBD2 (7 bases). Germline CDR1 is KGHSY and CDR2 is FQNENV. V was clipped by 4 bases and J by 3 bases, with 13 bases between them. The CDR3 is 14 amino acids. In DNA form, the CDR3 reads TGTGCCAGCAGCCTAAGGGGGGGATTCTACGAGCAGTACTTC. Residues: CASSLRGGFYEQYF.

The V and J genes are TRBV28 and TRBJ2-7, with 10 bases aligning to TRBD2. CDR1 is MDHEN and CDR2 is SYDVKM in the germline V gene. V trimming: 5 bases; J trimming: 3 bases; junction bases outside the gene matches: 1. The CDR3 has 13 residues. The chain's CDR3 is CASSLAGDYEQYF. The CDR3 DNA is TGTGCCAGCAGTCTAGCGGGAGACTACGAGCAGTACTTC.

This chain joins TRBV2 and TRBJ1-3; the match to TRBD1 covers 7 bases. Germline CDR1 and CDR2: SNHLY and FYNNEI. The CDR3 consists of 15 residues. V was clipped by 6 bases and J by 0 bases; unmatched bases: 5. CDR3 residues: CASRRQGSSGNTIYF. The CDR3 nucleotides are TGTGCCAGCAGAAGACAGGGTTCCTCTGGAAACACCATATATTTT.

The rearrangement joins TRBV5-1 to TRBJ1-6; D might be TRBD1 (6 bases). V was pared by 4 bases and J by 10 bases, with 15 bases between. Germline CDR1 SGHRS, CDR2 YFSETQ. The CDR3 totals 14 residues. CDR3 loop: CASSMQGYESPLHF. The CDR3 DNA reads TGCGCCAGCAGCATGCAGGGGTATGAGTCACCCCTCCACTTT.

The CDR3 spells CAWRPVSGRQFF. CDR3 nucleotides: TGTGCCTGGAGACCAGTAAGTGGGAGGCAGTTCTTC. The chain uses TRBV30 and TRBJ2-1; D may be TRBD2 (5 bases). Germline CDR1 and CDR2: GTSNPN and SVGIG (reference sequence). V lost 3 bases and J lost 12, with 15 bases in between. This CDR3 has 12 residues.

The chain carries TRBV5-8 and TRBJ1-2; 7 bases are shared with TRBD1. The CDR3 sequence is 13 residues long. V dropped 0 bases and J dropped 11; count of bases not matched to a gene: 7. Germline lookup yields CDR1 SGHTS and CDR2 YDEGEE. The chain's CDR3 is CASSLALGGRYTF. DNA of the CDR3: TGTGCCAGCAGCTTGGCTTTAGGGGGCCGGTACACCTTC.

This clone turned up a few times. This chain joins TRBV6-6 and TRBJ1-1; D remains ambiguous. V lost 0 bases and J 10 bases, leaving 15 bases between the germline ends. The CDR3 length is 14 residues. The germline CDR1 and CDR2 sequences are MNHNY and SVGAGI (reference sequence). The CDR3 DNA follows: TGTGCCAGCAGTTACTCTGCGGGCGGAGAGGGAGCTTTCTTT. Encoded protein: CASSYSAGGEGAFF.